The 2 T cell receptor beta chains below were found in one sample sequenced in a study of molecular identifiers for immune sequencing clone quantification. TCRdb reprocessed the PCR reads with MiXCR, giving one entry per CDR3 protein. The table includes under 600,000 distinct CDR3 sequences, roughly 26% detected once. The specimen was naive CD8+ T cells from blood, with Jurkat cell RNA spiked in. The subset denotes: FACS-sorted CD8+CD4-CCR7+CD45RA+ naive T cells. The source of these receptors is a human donor in good health. Some libraries in this study had Jurkat cell RNA spiked in.

Note on this clonotype: A much larger clone lies one base from this, so it may be a read error. The genes are TRBV29-1 and TRBJ2-3; no clear D. Trimming took 6 bases from V and 0 from J, leaving 13 bases between them. Germline V gene lookup returns CDR1 SQVTM and CDR2 ANQGSEA. The CDR3 contains 14 residues. The DNA of the CDR3 is TGCAGCGTAAGACCCCTTTCTAGCACAGATACGCAGTATTTT. Translating gives CSVRPLSSTDTQYF.

J is TRBJ2-4 and V is TRBV20-1, with TRBD2 as a possible D gene (6 bases). V gave up 0 bases and J gave up 0 bases, with 9 bases separating them. Germline V CDR1 and CDR2: DFQATT, SNEGSKA (reference sequence). This CDR3 contains 15 residues. For the CDR3, the DNA is TGCAGTGCTAGAGATGGGACTCTAGCCAAAAACATTCAGTACTTC. It yields the protein CSARDGTLAKNIQYF.